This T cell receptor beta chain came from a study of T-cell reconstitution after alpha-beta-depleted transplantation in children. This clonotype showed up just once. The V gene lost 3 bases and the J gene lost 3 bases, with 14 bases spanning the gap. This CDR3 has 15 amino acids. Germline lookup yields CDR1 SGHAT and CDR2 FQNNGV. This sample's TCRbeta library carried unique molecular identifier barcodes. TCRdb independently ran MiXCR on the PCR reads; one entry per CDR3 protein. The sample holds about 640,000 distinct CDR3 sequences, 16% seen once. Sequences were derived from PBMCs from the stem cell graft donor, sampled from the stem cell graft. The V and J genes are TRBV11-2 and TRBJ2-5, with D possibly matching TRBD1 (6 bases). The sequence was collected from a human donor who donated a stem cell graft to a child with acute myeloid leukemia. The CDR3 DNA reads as TGTGCCAGCAGCTTCCGGGACACTATGAAAGAGACCCAGTACTTC. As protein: CASSFRDTMKETQYF.